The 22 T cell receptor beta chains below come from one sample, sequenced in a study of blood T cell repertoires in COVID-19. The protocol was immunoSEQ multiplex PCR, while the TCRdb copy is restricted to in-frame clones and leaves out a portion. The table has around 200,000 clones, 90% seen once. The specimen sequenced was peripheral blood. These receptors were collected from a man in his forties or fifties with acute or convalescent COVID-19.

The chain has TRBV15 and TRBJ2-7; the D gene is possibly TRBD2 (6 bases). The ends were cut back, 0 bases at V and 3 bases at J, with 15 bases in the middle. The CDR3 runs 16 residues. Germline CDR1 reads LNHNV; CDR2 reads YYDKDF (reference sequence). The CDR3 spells CATSRDGGLADYEQYF. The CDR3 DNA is TGTGCCACCAGCAGAGATGGGGGATTAGCGGACTACGAGCAGTACTTC.

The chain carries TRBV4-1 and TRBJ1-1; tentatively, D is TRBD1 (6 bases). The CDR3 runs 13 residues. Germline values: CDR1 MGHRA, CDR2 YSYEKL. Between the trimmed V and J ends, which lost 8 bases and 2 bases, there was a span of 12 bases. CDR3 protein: CASRVRGNTEAFF. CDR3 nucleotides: TGCGCCAGCCGAGTCAGGGGTAACACTGAAGCTTTCTTT.

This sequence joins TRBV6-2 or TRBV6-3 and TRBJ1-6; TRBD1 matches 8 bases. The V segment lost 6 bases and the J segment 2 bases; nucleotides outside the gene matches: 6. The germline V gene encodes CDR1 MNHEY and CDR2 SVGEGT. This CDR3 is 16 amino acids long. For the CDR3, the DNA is TGTGCCAGCAGACCTCAGACAGGGGCCTATAATTCACCCCTCCACTTT. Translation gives CASRPQTGAYNSPLHF.

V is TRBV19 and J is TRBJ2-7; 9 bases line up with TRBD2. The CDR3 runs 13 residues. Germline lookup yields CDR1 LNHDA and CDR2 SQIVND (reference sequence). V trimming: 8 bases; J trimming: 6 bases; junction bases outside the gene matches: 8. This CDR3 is CASSPGGRGEQYF. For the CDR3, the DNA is TGTGCCAGTTCGCCGGGCGGGAGGGGCGAGCAGTACTTC.

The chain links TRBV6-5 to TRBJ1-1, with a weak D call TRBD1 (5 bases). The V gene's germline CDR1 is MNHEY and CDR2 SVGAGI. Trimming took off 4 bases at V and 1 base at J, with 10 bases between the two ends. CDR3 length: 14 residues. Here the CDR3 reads CASSLGRENTEAFF. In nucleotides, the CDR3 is TGTGCCAGCAGTTTAGGCAGGGAGAACACTGAAGCTTTCTTT.

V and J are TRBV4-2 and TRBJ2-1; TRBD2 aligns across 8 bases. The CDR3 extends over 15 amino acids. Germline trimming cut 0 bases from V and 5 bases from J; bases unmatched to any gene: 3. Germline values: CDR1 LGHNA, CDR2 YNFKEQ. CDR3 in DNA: TGTGCCAGCAGCCAAGAGGGACTAGTTAACAATGAGCAGTTCTTC. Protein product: CASSQEGLVNNEQFF.

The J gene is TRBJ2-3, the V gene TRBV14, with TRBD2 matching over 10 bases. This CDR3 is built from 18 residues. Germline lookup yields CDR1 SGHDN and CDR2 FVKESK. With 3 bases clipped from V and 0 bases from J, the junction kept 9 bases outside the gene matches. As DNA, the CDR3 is TGTGCCAGCAGCCAGCAAGCCAGCGGGGGGGCTAGCACAGATACGCAGTATTTT. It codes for CASSQQASGGASTDTQYF.

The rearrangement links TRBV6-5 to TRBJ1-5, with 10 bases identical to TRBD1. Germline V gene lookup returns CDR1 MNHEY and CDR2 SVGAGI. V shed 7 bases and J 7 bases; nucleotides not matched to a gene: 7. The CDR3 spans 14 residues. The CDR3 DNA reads TGTGCCAGCAAAGGGACAGGGGCGTGGCAGCCCCAGCATTTT. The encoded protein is CASKGTGAWQPQHF.

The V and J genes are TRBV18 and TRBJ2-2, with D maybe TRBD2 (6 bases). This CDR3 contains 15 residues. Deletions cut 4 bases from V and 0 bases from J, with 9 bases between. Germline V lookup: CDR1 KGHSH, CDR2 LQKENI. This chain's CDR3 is CASSRGDANTGELFF. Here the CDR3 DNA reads TGTGCCAGCTCACGGGGGGATGCGAACACCGGGGAGCTGTTTTTT.

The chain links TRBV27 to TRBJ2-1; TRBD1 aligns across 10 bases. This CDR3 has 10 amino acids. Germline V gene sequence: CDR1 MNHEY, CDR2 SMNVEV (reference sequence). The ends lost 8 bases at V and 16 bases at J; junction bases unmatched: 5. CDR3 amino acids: CASPGTGVFF. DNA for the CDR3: TGTGCCAGCCCGGGGACAGGGGTTTTCTTC.

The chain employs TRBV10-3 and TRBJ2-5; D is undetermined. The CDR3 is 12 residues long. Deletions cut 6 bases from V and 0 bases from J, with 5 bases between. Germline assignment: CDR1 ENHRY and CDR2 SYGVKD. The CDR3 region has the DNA TGTGCCATCAGCCCGGACCAAGAGACCCAGTACTTC. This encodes CAISPDQETQYF.

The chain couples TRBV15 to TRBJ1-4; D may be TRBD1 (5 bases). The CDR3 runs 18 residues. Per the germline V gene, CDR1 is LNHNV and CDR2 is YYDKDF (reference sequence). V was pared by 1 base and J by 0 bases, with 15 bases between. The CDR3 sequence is CATSRGRGGFATNEKLFF. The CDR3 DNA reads TGTGCCACCAGCAGAGGGAGGGGAGGCTTTGCAACTAATGAAAAACTGTTTTTT.

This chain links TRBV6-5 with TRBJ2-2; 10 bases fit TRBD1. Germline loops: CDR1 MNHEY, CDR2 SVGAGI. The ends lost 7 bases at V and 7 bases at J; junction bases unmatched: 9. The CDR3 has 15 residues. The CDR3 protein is CASNGRQGAGGELFF. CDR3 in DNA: TGTGCCAGCAATGGGAGACAGGGGGCGGGCGGGGAGCTGTTTTTT.

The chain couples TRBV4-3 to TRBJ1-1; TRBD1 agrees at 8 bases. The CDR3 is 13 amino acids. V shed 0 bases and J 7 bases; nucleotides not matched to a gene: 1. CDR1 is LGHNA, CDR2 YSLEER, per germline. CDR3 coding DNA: TGCGCCAGCAGCCAAGACAGGGGGCTTGAAGCTTTCTTT. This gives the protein CASSQDRGLEAFF.

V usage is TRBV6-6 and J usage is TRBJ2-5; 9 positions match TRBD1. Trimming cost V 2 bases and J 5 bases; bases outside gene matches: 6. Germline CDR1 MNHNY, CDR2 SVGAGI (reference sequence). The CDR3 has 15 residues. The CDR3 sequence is CASSYLGTGYETQYF. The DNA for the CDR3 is TGTGCCAGCAGTTACCTTGGGACAGGGTACGAGACCCAGTACTTC.

The CDR3 coding sequence is TGTGCCAGCAGTTCCCAGGGGTCCACAGATACGCAGTATTTT. Translation: CASSSQGSTDTQYF. The chain employs TRBV27 and TRBJ2-3, with D tentatively TRBD1 (6 bases). Germline V gene data show CDR1 as MNHEY and CDR2 as SMNVEV (reference sequence). V was shortened by 4 bases and J by 2 bases, with 10 bases between the two germline ends. The length of the CDR3 is 14 residues.

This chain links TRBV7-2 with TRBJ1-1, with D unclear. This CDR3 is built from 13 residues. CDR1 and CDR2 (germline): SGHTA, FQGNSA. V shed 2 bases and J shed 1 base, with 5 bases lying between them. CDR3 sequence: CASSLSGNTEAFF. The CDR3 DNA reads TGTGCCAGCAGCTTATCGGGGAACACTGAAGCTTTCTTT.

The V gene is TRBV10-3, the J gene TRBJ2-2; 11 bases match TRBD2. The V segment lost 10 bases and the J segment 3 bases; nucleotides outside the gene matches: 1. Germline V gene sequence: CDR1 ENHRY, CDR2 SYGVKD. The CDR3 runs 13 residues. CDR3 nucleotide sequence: TGTGCCACGGGACTAGCGGACACCGGGGAGCTGTTTTTT. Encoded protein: CATGLADTGELFF.

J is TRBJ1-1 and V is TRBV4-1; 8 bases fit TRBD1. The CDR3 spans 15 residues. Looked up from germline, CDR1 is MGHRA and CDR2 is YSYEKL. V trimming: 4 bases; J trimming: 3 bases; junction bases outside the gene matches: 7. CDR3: CASSRTGGRDTEAFF. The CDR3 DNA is TGCGCCAGCAGCCGTACAGGGGGAAGGGACACTGAAGCTTTCTTT.

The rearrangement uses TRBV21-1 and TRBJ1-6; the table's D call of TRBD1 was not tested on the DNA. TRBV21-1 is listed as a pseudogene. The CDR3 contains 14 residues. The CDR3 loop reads CANSQGSYNSPLHF. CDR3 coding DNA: TGTGCCAATTCACAGGGTTCCTATAATTCACCCCTCCACTTT.

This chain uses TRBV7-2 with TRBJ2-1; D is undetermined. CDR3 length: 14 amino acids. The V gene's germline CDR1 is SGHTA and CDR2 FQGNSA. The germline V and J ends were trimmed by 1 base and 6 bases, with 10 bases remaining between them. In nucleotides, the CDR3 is TGTGCCAGCAGCTTAGGGCCATTAAGCAATGAGCAGTTCTTC. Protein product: CASSLGPLSNEQFF.

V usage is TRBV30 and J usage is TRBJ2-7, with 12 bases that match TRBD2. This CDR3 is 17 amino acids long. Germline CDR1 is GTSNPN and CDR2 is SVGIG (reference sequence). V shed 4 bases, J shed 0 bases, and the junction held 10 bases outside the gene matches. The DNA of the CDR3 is TGTGCCTGGAACTGGGCTAGCGGGAGGGCTGTCTCCTACGAGCAGTACTTC. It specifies CAWNWASGRAVSYEQYF.